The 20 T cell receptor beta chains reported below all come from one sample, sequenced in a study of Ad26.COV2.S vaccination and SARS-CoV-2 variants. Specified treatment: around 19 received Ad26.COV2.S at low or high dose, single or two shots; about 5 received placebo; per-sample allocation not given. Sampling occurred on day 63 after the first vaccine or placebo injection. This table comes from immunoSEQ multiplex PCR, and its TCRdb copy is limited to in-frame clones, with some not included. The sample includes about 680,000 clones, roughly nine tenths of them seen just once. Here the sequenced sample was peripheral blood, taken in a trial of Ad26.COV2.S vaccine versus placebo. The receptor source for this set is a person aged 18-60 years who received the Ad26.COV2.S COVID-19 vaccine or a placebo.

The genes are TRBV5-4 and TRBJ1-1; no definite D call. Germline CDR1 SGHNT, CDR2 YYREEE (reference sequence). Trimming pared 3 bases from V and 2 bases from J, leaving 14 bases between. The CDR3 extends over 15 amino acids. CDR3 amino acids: CASSSQPVSNTEAFF. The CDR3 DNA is TGTGCCAGCAGCTCCCAGCCGGTTAGCAACACTGAAGCTTTCTTT.

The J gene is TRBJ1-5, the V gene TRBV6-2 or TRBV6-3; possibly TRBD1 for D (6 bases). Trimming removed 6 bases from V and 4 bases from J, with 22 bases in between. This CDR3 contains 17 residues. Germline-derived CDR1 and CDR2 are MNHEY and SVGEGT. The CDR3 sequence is CASSLGTGTRANQPQHF. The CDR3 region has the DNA TGTGCCAGCAGCCTAGGTACTGGGACACGGGCGAATCAGCCCCAGCATTTT.

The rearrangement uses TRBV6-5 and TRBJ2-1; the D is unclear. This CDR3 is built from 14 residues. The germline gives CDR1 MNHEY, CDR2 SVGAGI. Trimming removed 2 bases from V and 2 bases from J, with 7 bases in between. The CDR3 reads CASSYGQTYNEQFF. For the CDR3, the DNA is TGTGCCAGCAGTTACGGTCAAACCTACAATGAGCAGTTCTTC.

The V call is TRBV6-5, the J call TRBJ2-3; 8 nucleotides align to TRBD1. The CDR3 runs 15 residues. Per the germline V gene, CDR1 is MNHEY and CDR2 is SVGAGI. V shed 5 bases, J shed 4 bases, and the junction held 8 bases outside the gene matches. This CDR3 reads CASSRMQGAADTQYF. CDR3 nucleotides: TGTGCCAGCAGTCGCATGCAGGGGGCGGCAGATACGCAGTATTTT.

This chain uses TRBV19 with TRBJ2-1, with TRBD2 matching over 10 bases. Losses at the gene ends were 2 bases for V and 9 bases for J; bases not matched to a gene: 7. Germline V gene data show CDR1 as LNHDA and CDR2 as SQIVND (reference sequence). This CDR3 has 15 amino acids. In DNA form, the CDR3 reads TGTGCCAGTAGTATAATAGCGGGAGGAACAGGTGAGCAGTTCTTC. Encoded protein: CASSIIAGGTGEQFF.

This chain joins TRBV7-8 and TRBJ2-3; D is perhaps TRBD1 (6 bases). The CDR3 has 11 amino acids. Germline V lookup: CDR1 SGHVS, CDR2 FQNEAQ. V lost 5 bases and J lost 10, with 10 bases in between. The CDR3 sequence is CASSPAGAQYF. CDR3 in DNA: TGTGCCAGCAGCCCCGCAGGGGCGCAGTATTTT. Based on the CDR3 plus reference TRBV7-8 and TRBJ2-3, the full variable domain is GAGVSQSPRYKVAKRGQDVALRCDPISGHVSLFWYQQALGQGPEFLTYFQNEAQLDKSGLPSDRFFAERPEGSVSTLKIQRTQQEDSAVYLCASSPAGAQYFGPGTRLTVL.

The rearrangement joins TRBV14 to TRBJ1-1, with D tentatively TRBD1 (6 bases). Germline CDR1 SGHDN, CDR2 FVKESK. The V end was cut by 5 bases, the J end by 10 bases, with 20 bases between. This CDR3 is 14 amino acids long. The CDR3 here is CASSSTGNGAIAFF. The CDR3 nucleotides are TGTGCCAGCAGCTCAACAGGGAATGGGGCGATAGCTTTCTTT.

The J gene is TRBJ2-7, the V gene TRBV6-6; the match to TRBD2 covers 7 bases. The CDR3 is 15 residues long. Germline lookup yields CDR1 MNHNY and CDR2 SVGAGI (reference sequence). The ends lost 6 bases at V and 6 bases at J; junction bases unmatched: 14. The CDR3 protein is CASSRPSDGGGEQYF. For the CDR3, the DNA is TGTGCCAGCAGCCGACCCTCGGACGGCGGGGGCGAGCAGTACTTC.

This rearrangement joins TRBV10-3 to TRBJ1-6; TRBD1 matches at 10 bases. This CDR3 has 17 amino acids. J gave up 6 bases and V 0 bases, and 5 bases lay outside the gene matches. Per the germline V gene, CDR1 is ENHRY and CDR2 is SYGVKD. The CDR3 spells CAISESWTGGGNSPLHF. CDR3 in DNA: TGTGCCATCAGTGAGTCTTGGACAGGGGGGGGTAATTCACCCCTCCACTTT.

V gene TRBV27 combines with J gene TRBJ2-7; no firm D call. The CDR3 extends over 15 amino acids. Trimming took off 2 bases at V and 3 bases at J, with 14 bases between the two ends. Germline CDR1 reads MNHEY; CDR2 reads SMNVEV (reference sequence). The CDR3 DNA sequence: TGTGCCAGCAGTTTAGTCGACGTAGCCATCTACGAGCAGTACTTC. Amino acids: CASSLVDVAIYEQYF.

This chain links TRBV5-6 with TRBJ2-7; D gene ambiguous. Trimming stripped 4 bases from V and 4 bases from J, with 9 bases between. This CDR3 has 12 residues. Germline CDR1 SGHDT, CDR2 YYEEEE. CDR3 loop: CASSLDTYEQYF. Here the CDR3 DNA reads TGTGCCAGCAGCCTAGATACTTACGAGCAGTACTTC.

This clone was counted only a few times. CDR3 residues: CASGSGRGSYNEQFF. CDR3 coding DNA: TGTGCCAGCGGGAGCGGGCGGGGCTCCTACAATGAGCAGTTCTTC. This sequence joins TRBV6-6 and TRBJ2-1, with a possible D match to TRBD2 (6 bases). The CDR3 spans 15 residues. V gave up 8 bases and J gave up 0 bases, with 14 bases separating them. Per germline, CDR1 MNHNY and CDR2 SVGAGI (reference sequence).

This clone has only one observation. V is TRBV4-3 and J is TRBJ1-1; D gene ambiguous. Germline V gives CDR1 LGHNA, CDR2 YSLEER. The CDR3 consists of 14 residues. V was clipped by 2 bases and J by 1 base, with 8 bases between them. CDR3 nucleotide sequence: TGCGCCAGCAGCCAACAAATAGCGAACACTGAAGCTTTCTTT. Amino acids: CASSQQIANTEAFF.

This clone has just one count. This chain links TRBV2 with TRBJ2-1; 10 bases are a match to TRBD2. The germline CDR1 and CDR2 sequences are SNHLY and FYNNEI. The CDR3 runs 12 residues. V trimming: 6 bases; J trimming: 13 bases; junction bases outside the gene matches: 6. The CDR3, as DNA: TGTGCCAGCAGCACTAGCGGGATAGAACAGTTCTTC. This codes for CASSTSGIEQFF.

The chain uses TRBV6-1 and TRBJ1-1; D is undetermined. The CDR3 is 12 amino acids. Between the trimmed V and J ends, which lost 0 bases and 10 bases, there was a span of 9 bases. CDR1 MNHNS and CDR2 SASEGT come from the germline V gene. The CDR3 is CASSEALGGAFF. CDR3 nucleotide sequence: TGTGCCAGCAGTGAAGCGCTCGGAGGAGCTTTCTTT.

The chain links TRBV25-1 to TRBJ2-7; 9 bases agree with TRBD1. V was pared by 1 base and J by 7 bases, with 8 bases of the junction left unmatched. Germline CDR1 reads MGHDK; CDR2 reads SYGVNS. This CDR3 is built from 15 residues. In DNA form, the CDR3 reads TGTGCCAGCAGTGAATTGTGGGACAGGGTCTGTGAGCAGTACTTC. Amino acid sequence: CASSELWDRVCEQYF.

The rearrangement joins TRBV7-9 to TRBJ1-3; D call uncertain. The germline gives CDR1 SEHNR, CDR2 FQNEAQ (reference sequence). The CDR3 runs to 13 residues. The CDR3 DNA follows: TGTGCTTGCTCCGACGCGGGTGGAAACACCATATATTTT. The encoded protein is CACSDAGGNTIYF.

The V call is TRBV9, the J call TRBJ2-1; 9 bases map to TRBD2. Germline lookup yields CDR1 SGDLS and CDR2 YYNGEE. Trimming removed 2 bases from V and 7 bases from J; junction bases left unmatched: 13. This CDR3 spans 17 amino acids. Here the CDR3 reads CASSVLAAGGPQNEQFF. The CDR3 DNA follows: TGTGCCAGCAGCGTCCTCGCCGCGGGAGGGCCGCAAAATGAGCAGTTCTTC.

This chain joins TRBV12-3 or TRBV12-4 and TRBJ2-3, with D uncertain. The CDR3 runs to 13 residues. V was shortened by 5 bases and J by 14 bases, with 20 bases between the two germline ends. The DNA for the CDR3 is TGTGCCAGCAGTCTCTACTCCTCCCCTGGTGTGTATTTT. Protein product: CASSLYSSPGVYF.

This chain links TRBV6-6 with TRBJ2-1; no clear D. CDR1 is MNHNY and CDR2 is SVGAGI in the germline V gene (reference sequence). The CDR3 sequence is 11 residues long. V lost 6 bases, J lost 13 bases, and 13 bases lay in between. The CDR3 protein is CASSPQLKQFF. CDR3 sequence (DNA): TGTGCCAGCAGCCCCCAACTCAAACAGTTCTTC.